A single sample gave rise to the 27 T cell receptor beta chains below, sequenced in a study of T cells after yellow fever vaccination. TCRdb processed the 5' RACE reads anew with MiXCR; each CDR3 protein has one entry. This table has about 240,000 distinct CDR3 sequences, 6.9% appearing once. Sequencing was performed on CD4+ T cells sorted from PBMCs, taken 15 days after the yellow fever booster vaccination. These receptors all stem from a man younger than 45 who received the YFV17D yellow fever vaccine.

The J gene is TRBJ2-2, the V gene TRBV7-2, with a possible D match to TRBD2 (6 bases). Germline V gene lookup returns CDR1 SGHTA and CDR2 FQGNSA. The V end was cut by 0 bases, the J end by 6 bases, with 14 bases between. This CDR3 comprises 16 residues. For the CDR3, the DNA is TGTGCCAGCAGCTTAGCACCGGCCACGGGGGCCGGGGAGCTGTTTTTT. Amino acid sequence: CASSLAPATGAGELFF.

J is TRBJ2-7 and V is TRBV28; D remains ambiguous. Trimming stripped 3 bases from V and 5 bases from J, with 5 bases between. Per the germline V gene, CDR1 is MDHEN and CDR2 is SYDVKM. There are 11 residues in the CDR3. CDR3 nucleotides: TGTGCCAGCAGTTTGCTGGACGAGCAGTACTTC. Translated: CASSLLDEQYF.

The chain combines TRBV7-2 with TRBJ2-5; TRBD2 aligns across 7 bases. Germline V CDR1 and CDR2: SGHTA, FQGNSA. V dropped 4 bases and J dropped 3; count of bases not matched to a gene: 11. This CDR3 is 16 amino acids long. CDR3: CASSWGGLSWEETQYF. The CDR3, as DNA: TGTGCCAGCAGCTGGGGGGGATTGAGTTGGGAAGAGACCCAGTACTTC.

This clonotype has more than one count but fewer than ten. The gene calls are TRBV7-2 and TRBJ1-2; 9 nucleotides agree with TRBD1. The V gene's germline CDR1 is SGHTA and CDR2 FQGNSA. V shed 4 bases, J shed 5 bases, and the junction held 5 bases outside the gene matches. The CDR3 has 14 residues. The chain's CDR3 is CASSSTGGTYGYTF. The CDR3 DNA reads as TGTGCCAGCAGCTCCACAGGGGGCACATATGGCTACACCTTC.

This clonotype was detected a few times. V usage is TRBV20-1 and J usage is TRBJ1-1; D is ambiguous. The CDR3 extends over 15 amino acids. Germline lookup yields CDR1 DFQATT and CDR2 SNEGSKA (reference sequence). Trimming stripped 3 bases from V and 0 bases from J, with 14 bases between. The CDR3 protein is CSASQPRWMNTEAFF. The CDR3 region has the DNA TGCAGTGCTAGTCAGCCGCGGTGGATGAACACTGAAGCTTTCTTT.

This clonotype was counted many times. The genes are TRBV7-6 and TRBJ2-7; weak D call: TRBD1 (6 bases). The CDR3 spans 15 residues. Germline assignment: CDR1 SGHVS and CDR2 FNYEAQ. Trimming shortened V by 5 bases and J by 2 bases, and 16 bases separated the two germline ends. The CDR3 here is CASSPETTGTYEQYF. In nucleotides, the CDR3 is TGTGCCAGCAGCCCAGAAACAACAGGGACCTACGAGCAGTACTTC.

There are a few counts of this clonotype. The chain employs TRBV5-1 and TRBJ2-7, with D perhaps TRBD1 or TRBD2 (5 bases each). Germline V CDR1 and CDR2: SGHRS, YFSETQ. The V end was cut by 4 bases, the J end by 6 bases, with 20 bases between. This CDR3 is built from 15 residues. DNA of the CDR3: TGCGCCAGCAGCCGGGACCCCATCGATCCTGGCGAGCAGTACTTC. This encodes CASSRDPIDPGEQYF.

This clonotype was picked up a small number of times. V is TRBV15 and J is TRBJ2-1, with D uncertain. The V end lost 1 base, the J end lost 9 bases, and 10 bases lay between the germline ends. CDR3 length: 13 amino acids. Per germline, CDR1 LNHNV and CDR2 YYDKDF (reference sequence). The chain's CDR3 is CATSRVKNSEQFF. Written as DNA, the CDR3 is TGTGCCACCAGCAGAGTTAAGAATAGTGAGCAGTTCTTC.

The sample holds a few counts of this clonotype. The chain combines TRBV5-1 with TRBJ1-6; D call uncertain. This CDR3 has 14 amino acids. Germline V CDR1 and CDR2: SGHRS, YFSETQ. The V end was cut by 4 bases, the J end by 8 bases, with 13 bases between. The CDR3 DNA reads TGCGCCAGCAGCCTGGGTGCCATTTATTCACCCCTCCACTTT. It specifies CASSLGAIYSPLHF.

V usage is TRBV18 and J usage is TRBJ2-5; no definite D call. V lost 2 bases, J lost 4 bases, and 11 bases lay in between. The germline gives CDR1 KGHSH, CDR2 LQKENI. This CDR3 comprises 14 residues. For the CDR3, the DNA is TGTGCCAGCTCACCAGAGGTTTGGAGAGAGACCCAGTACTTC. This encodes CASSPEVWRETQYF.

This clonotype has more than one count but fewer than ten. V gene TRBV30 combines with J gene TRBJ2-5, with D tentatively TRBD1 (6 bases). This CDR3 has 16 residues. Germline CDR1 reads GTSNPN; CDR2 reads SVGIG (reference sequence). V dropped 3 bases and J dropped 0 bases, with 17 bases sitting between them. CDR3 nucleotides: TGTGCCTGGAGCGTCTGGACAGTCACCTACCAAGAGACCCAGTACTTC. Translating gives CAWSVWTVTYQETQYF.

The V gene is TRBV5-1, the J gene TRBJ2-5, with D perhaps matching TRBD2 (6 bases). Germline assignment: CDR1 SGHRS and CDR2 YFSETQ. Deletions cut 2 bases from V and 0 bases from J, with 14 bases between. This CDR3 is 16 amino acids long. DNA for the CDR3: TGCGCCAGCAGCTTCGGAGGAGGACTACACCAAGAGACCCAGTACTTC. Amino acid sequence: CASSFGGGLHQETQYF.

This clonotype has at least ten counts. The chain is built from TRBV6-2 or TRBV6-3 and TRBJ2-5; 8 bases match TRBD2. This CDR3 has 14 residues. The V and J ends lost 4 bases and 3 bases, in that order; junction bases with no gene match: 4. Germline V CDR1 and CDR2: MNHEY, SVGEGT. Here the CDR3 reads CASSSIAGKETQYF. The CDR3 DNA follows: TGTGCCAGCAGTTCCATAGCGGGGAAAGAGACCCAGTACTTC.

This chain joins TRBV12-3 or TRBV12-4 and TRBJ1-1, with 8 bases lining up with TRBD1. V lost 4 bases, J lost 7 bases, and 8 bases stayed unmatched. This CDR3 contains 14 residues. The CDR3 sequence is CASSSTQGVVEAFF. The CDR3 DNA is TGTGCCAGCAGTTCCACACAGGGGGTGGTTGAAGCTTTCTTT.

The chain recombines TRBV7-9 with TRBJ1-2; TRBD1 might be the D (5 bases). The length of the CDR3 is 14 residues. Trimming removed 3 bases at V and 2 bases at J, with 10 bases between. Germline CDR1 reads SEHNR; CDR2 reads FQNEAQ (reference sequence). The DNA of the CDR3 is TGTGCCAGCAGCTTGCAGGGTGAGAACTATGGCTACACCTTC. As protein: CASSLQGENYGYTF.

This clonotype has just a few counts. The V gene is TRBV20-1, the J gene TRBJ2-1; 9 bases align to TRBD2. In germline, CDR1 is DFQATT, CDR2 SNEGSKA (reference sequence). After removal of 6 bases from V and 6 bases from J, the junction contained 15 bases not matched to a gene. The CDR3 spans 16 residues. CDR3 nucleotide sequence: TGCAGTGCCACCACTGGGGCTAGCGGGAAGGGCAATGAGCAGTTCTTC. This codes for CSATTGASGKGNEQFF.

The CDR3 DNA sequence: TGTGCCAGCTCACCAAGTCGCTCTGGGGCCAACGTCCTGACTTTC. Translated, it gives CASSPSRSGANVLTF. This chain links TRBV18 with TRBJ2-6; no clear D. V was pared by 2 bases and J by 0 bases, with 5 bases between. Germline V gene sequence: CDR1 KGHSH, CDR2 LQKENI. The CDR3 runs 15 residues.

This clonotype showed up many times. The rearrangement joins TRBV4-1 to TRBJ2-3; TRBD2 matches at 7 bases. This CDR3 is built from 20 residues. Germline CDR1 is MGHRA and CDR2 is YSYEKL. V lost 1 base and J lost 2; bases outside the gene matches: 18. The CDR3 sequence: CASSQVGSNIGRQNTDTQYF. The DNA for the CDR3 is TGCGCCAGCAGCCAAGTTGGGTCAAACATCGGGAGGCAGAACACAGATACGCAGTATTTT.

This clonotype was seen a handful of times. V is TRBV29-1 and J is TRBJ2-7; D is possibly TRBD1 or TRBD2 (6 bases each). The CDR3 runs to 14 residues. The V gene lost 6 bases and the J gene lost 2 bases, with 17 bases spanning the gap. From germline, CDR1 is SQVTM and CDR2 ANQGSEA. The CDR3 sequence is CSVRGSTGTYEQYF. The DNA of the CDR3 is TGCAGCGTCCGGGGGTCCACAGGGACCTACGAGCAGTACTTC.

This clonotype was seen repeatedly, ten times or more. The V gene is TRBV5-1, the J gene TRBJ1-2; 10 bases align to TRBD1. The V and J ends lost 1 base and 7 bases, in that order; junction bases with no gene match: 4. The CDR3 is 14 amino acids. Germline CDR1 reads SGHRS; CDR2 reads YFSETQ. The CDR3 spells CASSLRDRGGGYTF. DNA of the CDR3: TGCGCCAGCAGCTTGAGGGACAGGGGAGGTGGCTACACCTTC.

This clonotype was observed many times. The rearrangement links TRBV28 to TRBJ2-7; 8 nucleotides align to TRBD2. The J segment lost 4 bases and the V segment lost 3 bases, leaving 5 bases of the junction unmatched. CDR1 is MDHEN, CDR2 SYDVKM, per germline. The CDR3 runs 14 residues. This CDR3 reads CASSLAGGKYEQYF. The CDR3, as DNA: TGTGCCAGCAGTTTGGCGGGAGGAAAGTACGAGCAGTACTTC.

Ten or more counts support this clonotype. This chain uses TRBV20-1 with TRBJ2-5; maybe TRBD2 (5 bases). The CDR3 has 14 amino acids. The V end was cut by 3 bases, the J end by 2 bases, with 13 bases between. Germline V gene data show CDR1 as DFQATT and CDR2 as SNEGSKA (reference sequence). The CDR3 reads CSASEAAAQETQYF. The CDR3 coding sequence is TGCAGTGCTAGTGAAGCGGCCGCTCAAGAGACCCAGTACTTC.

The chain has TRBV7-3 and TRBJ2-5, with TRBD1 as a possible D gene (6 bases). Trimming pared 4 bases from V and 4 bases from J, leaving 13 bases between. The CDR3 contains 14 residues. The germline gives CDR1 SGHTA, CDR2 FQGTGA. DNA for the CDR3: TGTGCCAGCAGCTATCAGGGGTCGGGAGAGACCCAGTACTTC. Translated: CASSYQGSGETQYF.

This clonotype was observed a few times. This sequence joins TRBV7-9 and TRBJ1-5; D is perhaps TRBD1 (6 bases). Germline CDR1 and CDR2: SEHNR and FQNEAQ (reference sequence). Trimming stripped 5 bases from V and 5 bases from J, with 16 bases between. This CDR3 contains 15 residues. CDR3 DNA: TGTGCCAGCAGCATGACCCAGGGGAAAGATCAGCCCCAGCATTTT. Protein: CASSMTQGKDQPQHF.

This clonotype has a handful of counts. J is TRBJ2-1 and V is TRBV5-1, with 11 bases identical to TRBD2. V gave up 2 bases and J gave up 5 bases; unmatched junction bases: 3. The CDR3 sequence is 15 residues long. CDR1 and CDR2 from the germline V gene are SGHRS and YFSETQ. Here the CDR3 DNA reads TGCGCCAGCAGCTTATTGACTAGCGGGAACAATGAGCAGTTCTTC. This encodes CASSLLTSGNNEQFF.

This clonotype was observed at least ten times. The rearrangement joins TRBV11-2 to TRBJ2-1; perhaps TRBD1 as D (5 bases). This CDR3 has 14 amino acids. Trimming removed 7 bases from V and 9 bases from J, with 19 bases in between. The germline CDR1 and CDR2 sequences are SGHAT and FQNNGV. CDR3 region: CASNLLRGTGEQFF. DNA of the CDR3: TGTGCCAGCAACTTGTTAAGGGGTACAGGTGAGCAGTTCTTC.

The V gene is TRBV7-2, the J gene TRBJ2-1, with D possibly being TRBD1 or TRBD2 (5 bases each). The germline gives CDR1 SGHTA, CDR2 FQGNSA. Trimming pared 5 bases from V and 4 bases from J, leaving 12 bases between. CDR3 length: 14 residues. CDR3 region: CASSTGREYNEQFF. Written as DNA, the CDR3 is TGTGCCAGCAGCACGGGACGGGAATACAATGAGCAGTTCTTC.